This T cell receptor (beta chain) appears in the sequencing data of a study of CD4 T cells in relation to SARS-CoV-2 and coronaviruses (dated by TCRdb to about 2021). Background for the entire study: In the ViraFEST assay, PBMCs were cultured with antigen for 9 to 10 days, after which TCR beta CDR3s were sequenced to identify antigen-specific clonal expansions. At the level of individual TCR clonotypes, the study measured memory CD4+ T cell crossreactivity between SARS-CoV-2 spike protein and common cold coronavirus spike proteins. Shared crossreactive spike epitopes were mapped to their HLA restriction using patient-derived lymphoblastoid cell lines. Expansion assays from other donors in the study were sequenced with a different, Illumina-based TCR-beta assay. The Adaptive Biotechnologies TCR-sequencing kit was used to sequence samples from three pre-COVID donors and the naive versus memory experiments, while other data came from Illumina-based sequencing. An HIV-1 Nef peptide pool or a no-peptide culture served as the negative reference condition.

General findings and caveats noted by the study authors: In approximately 65% of donors, memory CD4+ clonotypes turned up that crossrecognized SARS-CoV-2 and at least one common cold coronavirus spike. Small numbers of patients and of tested TCRs limited the study. Crossreactive clones showed significantly weaker SARS-CoV-2-driven expansion than monoreactive clones, consistent with antigenic imprinting. Because the crossreactivity analysis focused on spike protein, crossreactivity against other viral proteins was not assessed. Pre-pandemic and post-infection samples were not both contributed by any donor, so tracing of the source of pre-existing responses was limited.

From the germline V gene, CDR1 is SQVTM and CDR2 is ANQGSEA. V was cut back by 4 bases and J by 7 bases, leaving a gap of 13 bases between them. Including cysteine and phenylalanine, the CDR3 has 13 amino acids. Here the CDR3 DNA is all that survives: 39 bases in frame from base 1. CD4+ T cells from unexposed donors were collected before the COVID-19 pandemic (2011-2018). After less than 13 days of culture, CD4+ T cells were isolated with the EasySep CD4+ T cell isolation kit. As far as cell numbers permitted, CD4+ T cells from unexposed donors were tested for reactivity against SARS-CoV-2 S and N as well as four spike pools from common cold coronaviruses. Each well held more than 1.5 million PBMCs cultured in IMDM containing roughly 5% human AB serum and around 10 IU/ml IL-2. Half of the culture medium was replaced with fresh IL-2-containing medium on days 3 and 7. In general, triplicate replicate wells were used for every peptide culture condition. The leukapheresis product used for the unexposed donors was purchased from a commercial source. Ficoll-Paque PLUS gradient centrifugation was used to isolate PBMCs from leukapheresis product or whole blood. PBMCs were either cryopreserved at -140°C or used fresh in the expansion assay. The QIAamp Micro DNA Kit was used to extract genomic DNA from the CD4+ T cells.

Libraries were made using the immunoSEQ multiplex PCR assay. The paper's processing steps were these. During preprocessing, nonproductive sequences were discarded, as were any CDR3s that did not begin with C, did not end with F or W, or were shorter than 7 amino acids. The MANAFEST web app was used to call antigen-specific clonotypes on the basis of expansion compared with the reference and with other culture wells. A clone counted as positive if significantly expanded in 2 of 3 replicate wells versus the reference culture at FDR below 0.05. For a clone to be considered positive, significant expansion relative to all other tandem wells and an odds ratio above 5 were also required. After three terminal residues were trimmed from each end, CDR3 homology was quantified as pairwise Levenshtein distance using the stringdist R package. The immuneACCESS repertoire file appears here via TCRdb, limited to in-frame rearrangements. These files lack a portion of the clones; in checked studies, under half of the deficit traces to unresolved V genes, and the cause of the others is not known. For V, J and clone size, that table is used; D and trimming come from the DNA. This sample gives tens of thousands of clones in total; over 65% of them show up just once. 25% to 30% of the sample is taken by the ten largest.

To note about this clone: Its antigen remains undetermined. No much larger clone exists at a distance of one base, and base qualities are not known.

The rearrangement combines TRBV29-1 with TRBJ2-2; a weak D assignment points to TRBD2 (6 bases agree). The TCR originated in a human donor in good health. The material sequenced was CD4+ T cells from PBMCs, cultured in vitro. The CDR3 corresponds to CSVGLVGLGELFF. The DNA reads as follows: TGCAGCGTTGGACTAGTTGGACTCGGGGAGCTGTTTTTT.